This T cell receptor beta chain was observed in a study of blood T cell repertoires in COVID-19. The wider study: Samples representing acute and convalescent COVID-19 were sourced from the United States, Italy and Spain. T cells, B-cell-depleted T cells, or PBMCs provided the cDNA or gDNA that served as material.

Original methodology: The authors estimated nucleated cell counts from reference gene primer amplification. Clones were sequenced by immunoSEQ multiplex PCR, and TCRdb holds only the in-frame ones, with some missing. That table is the source of V, J and clone size, and D and trimming were worked out from the DNA. The table has tens of thousands of clones, about four fifths seen once. CDR3 length: 14 amino acids. Trimming shortened V by 4 bases and J by 1 base, and 11 bases separated the two germline ends. Germline CDR1 is MNHNY and CDR2 is SVGAGI (reference sequence). The source is an elderly woman with acute or convalescent COVID-19. The chain links TRBV6-6 to TRBJ2-7; D may be TRBD1 (6 bases). Sequenced input: peripheral blood. For the CDR3, the DNA is TGTGCCAGCAGTTTAGCAGGGGATTCCTACGAGCAGTACTTC. Protein sequence: CASSLAGDSYEQYF.